This T cell receptor beta chain was sequenced during a study of blood T cell repertoires in COVID-19. Study information: T cells, B-cell-depleted T cells, or PBMCs supplied cDNA or gDNA.

The data were produced by immunoSEQ multiplex PCR, yet TCRdb's version contains in-frame clones alone and is incomplete. There are under 95,000 clones in the sample; over 75% occur only once, and more than 9.5% lies in the top ten. This sequence was found in a man aged 45 to 65 with COVID-19, enrolled during active disease. Sequenced: peripheral blood.

CDR3 DNA: TGTGCCTGGAGTGTGTCCCGGACAGGGAGGAACACTGAAGCTTTCTTT. Residues: CAWSVSRTGRNTEAFF. The V and J genes are TRBV30 and TRBJ1-1; 8 bases align to TRBD1. Germline values: CDR1 GTSNPN, CDR2 SVGIG (reference sequence). The CDR3 consists of 16 residues. V was pared by 0 bases and J by 1 base, with 7 bases of the junction left unmatched.